This entry lists 26 T cell receptor beta chains sequenced from one sample in a study of T cell responses to AZD1222 COVID-19 vaccine (TCRdb year 2021). Interpreted using the paper, the time point label stands for: about 28 days (+/-7) after the second vaccine dose. Libraries were constructed by the immunoSEQ multiplex PCR assay. TCRdb mirrors the immuneACCESS table, restricted to in-frame sequences. Some clones are absent from its copies; in checked studies, under half trace to an unresolved V gene, and the reason for the others is unknown. Here the sample has more than 150,000 clones; roughly 90% occur a single time. Around 3.6% of the sample rests with the top ten. Sequenced here: peripheral blood, sampled 28 days after the second AZD1222 dose. These receptors were collected from an adult who received the AZD1222 COVID-19 vaccine.

The DNA for the CDR3 is TGCGCCAGCAGCCCAGGACGAGGGATCGGCTCTACTGAAGCTTTCTTT. This codes for CASSPGRGIGSTEAFF. The rearrangement joins TRBV4-1 to TRBJ1-1; D not certain. The CDR3 totals 16 residues. Trimming left V 4 bases short and J 5 bases short, with 20 bases between. Germline loops: CDR1 MGHRA, CDR2 YSYEKL.

The chain is built from TRBV28 and TRBJ1-1; D gene ambiguous. The CDR3 length is 12 residues. Between the trimmed V and J ends, which lost 6 bases and 10 bases, there was a span of 15 bases. Germline V gives CDR1 MDHEN, CDR2 SYDVKM. The CDR3 region has the DNA TGTGCCAGCAGCTCCAGGATCTCTGGAGCTTTCTTT. Its translation is CASSSRISGAFF.

The J gene is TRBJ2-6, the V gene TRBV6-5, with D tentatively TRBD1 or TRBD2 (5 bases each). V shed 5 bases and J shed 2 bases, with 10 bases lying between them. The germline V gene has CDR1 MNHEY and CDR2 SVGAGI. This CDR3 has 15 residues. The CDR3 protein is CASSTVGPGANVLTF. In DNA, the CDR3 is TGTGCCAGCAGTACCGTGGGACCTGGGGCCAACGTCCTGACTTTC.

The chain combines TRBV25-1 with TRBJ1-3; D ambiguous. The CDR3 is made up of 15 amino acids. Trimming took 1 base from V and 3 from J, leaving 10 bases between them. The V gene's germline CDR1 is MGHDK and CDR2 SYGVNS. In nucleotides, the CDR3 is TGTGCCAGCAGTGAATCGTCCCTCATTGGAAACACCATATATTTT. Translation: CASSESSLIGNTIYF.

J is TRBJ2-1 and V is TRBV27, with D unresolved. The V end lost 4 bases, the J end lost 8 bases, and 12 bases lay between the germline ends. Germline CDR1 and CDR2: MNHEY and SMNVEV (reference sequence). The CDR3 contains 13 residues. The CDR3, as DNA: TGTGCCAGCAGTTGGCTGGCGAACGATGAGCAGTTCTTC. It translates to CASSWLANDEQFF.

The chain uses TRBV15 and TRBJ2-1; a weak D match, TRBD2 (5 bases). In germline, CDR1 is LNHNV, CDR2 YYDKDF (reference sequence). Trimming removed 0 bases at V and 1 base at J, with 10 bases between. The CDR3 runs to 16 residues. The CDR3 coding sequence is TGTGCCACCAGCAGAGATCGGCTAGCTTCCTACAATGAGCAGTTCTTC. Amino acids: CATSRDRLASYNEQFF.

The genes are TRBV2 and TRBJ2-1, with 8 nucleotides matching TRBD2. The V gene's germline CDR1 is SNHLY and CDR2 FYNNEI. J was trimmed by 3 bases and V by 7 bases; bases with no gene match: 8. The CDR3 is made up of 15 amino acids. For the CDR3, the DNA is TGTGCCAGCACCCGGGGAGCGGGAGACTACAATGAGCAGTTCTTC. Translation gives CASTRGAGDYNEQFF.

The count of this clone is one. The CDR3 here is CASKPLWTSKETQYF. CDR3 sequence (DNA): TGTGCCAGCAAGCCCCTTTGGACAAGCAAAGAGACCCAGTACTTC. The chain links TRBV6-5 to TRBJ2-5; TRBD1 is a possible D gene (5 bases). This CDR3 is built from 15 residues. V dropped 7 bases and J dropped 3 bases, with 18 bases sitting between them. CDR1 is MNHEY and CDR2 is SVGAGI in the germline V gene.

The chain employs TRBV24-1 and TRBJ1-5, with D perhaps TRBD1 (6 bases). Trimming removed 8 bases at V and 3 bases at J, with 10 bases between. The V gene's germline CDR1 is KGHDR and CDR2 SFDVKD. This CDR3 has 13 residues. The CDR3 bases are TGTGCCACCATTAACAGGGCCAATCAGCCCCAGCATTTT. It translates to CATINRANQPQHF.

This clone was seen only once. The chain employs TRBV5-1 and TRBJ2-7; 8 bases line up with TRBD1. Germline V lookup: CDR1 SGHRS, CDR2 YFSETQ. V was pared by 3 bases and J by 5 bases, with 10 bases of the junction left unmatched. This CDR3 comprises 15 residues. CDR3 protein: CASSSPYRGKNEQYF. CDR3 DNA: TGCGCCAGCAGCTCCCCCTACAGGGGGAAAAACGAGCAGTACTTC.

The chain links TRBV15 to TRBJ2-6; D unclear. Germline lookup yields CDR1 LNHNV and CDR2 YYDKDF (reference sequence). V was pared by 1 base and J by 1 base, with 8 bases between. This CDR3 has 16 amino acids. CDR3 residues: CATSRVMGSGANVLTF. The CDR3 DNA follows: TGTGCCACCAGCAGAGTCATGGGTTCTGGGGCCAACGTCCTGACTTTC.

The chain uses TRBV29-1 and TRBJ2-1; the D is unclear. CDR1 and CDR2 (germline): SQVTM, ANQGSEA. CDR3 length equals 18 residues. V lost 0 bases and J lost 0, with 18 bases in between. The CDR3 sequence: CSVEDASPLTRSYNEQFF. The CDR3 nucleotides read TGCAGCGTTGAAGACGCCAGCCCGCTCACCCGCTCCTACAATGAGCAGTTCTTC.

This chain joins TRBV29-1 and TRBJ1-1, with 7 bases fitting TRBD1. CDR3 size: 14 residues. J was trimmed by 6 bases and V by 7 bases; bases with no gene match: 14. Germline CDR1 and CDR2: SQVTM and ANQGSEA. This chain's CDR3 is CSAQPTGSISEAFF. DNA for the CDR3: TGCAGCGCCCAACCGACAGGGTCTATATCTGAAGCTTTCTTT. The full variable domain, rest sourced from reference TRBV29-1 and TRBJ1-1, is SAVISQKPSRDICQRGTSLTIQCQVDSQVTMMFWYRQQPGQSLTLIATANQGSEATYESGFVIDKFPISRPNLTFSTLTVSNMSPEDSSIYLCSAQPTGSISEAFFGQGTRLTVV.

V gene TRBV5-1 combines with J gene TRBJ2-1; 12 positions agree with TRBD2. Germline CDR1 reads SGHRS; CDR2 reads YFSETQ. CDR3 length: 15 amino acids. J was trimmed by 7 bases and V by 4 bases; bases with no gene match: 6. Here the CDR3 DNA reads TGCGCCAGCAGCGTGACTAGCGGGAGTGTGAATGAGCAGTTCTTC. This translates into CASSVTSGSVNEQFF.

V is TRBV9 and J is TRBJ2-1; perhaps TRBD2 as D (6 bases). V was shortened by 2 bases and J by 3 bases, with 18 bases between the two germline ends. This CDR3 contains 17 residues. Germline V gene sequence: CDR1 SGDLS, CDR2 YYNGEE. The CDR3 protein is CASSVVAVGRNYNEQFF. The CDR3, as DNA: TGTGCCAGCAGCGTGGTGGCGGTCGGGAGAAACTACAATGAGCAGTTCTTC.

The V call is TRBV2, the J call TRBJ1-2; the match to TRBD1 covers 7 bases. The V segment lost 7 bases and the J segment 3 bases; nucleotides outside the gene matches: 11. The CDR3 sequence is 15 residues long. The V gene's germline CDR1 is SNHLY and CDR2 FYNNEI. The CDR3 DNA reads as TGTGCCAGCACCCTGATAGGGGGCGGGTACTATGGCTACACCTTC. Translation gives CASTLIGGGYYGYTF.

The chain recombines TRBV28 with TRBJ2-1, with 9 positions matching TRBD2. With V trimmed by 8 bases and J by 4 bases, 12 bases remained unmatched. Germline V gene sequence: CDR1 MDHEN, CDR2 SYDVKM. The CDR3 has 16 amino acids. CDR3 sequence: CASLIKTSGAYNEQFF. CDR3 sequence (DNA): TGTGCCAGCCTTATAAAGACTAGCGGAGCTTACAATGAGCAGTTCTTC.

The chain uses TRBV9 and TRBJ2-3, with unresolved D. Per germline, CDR1 SGDLS and CDR2 YYNGEE. Trimming cost V 0 bases and J 0 bases, with 20 bases left between them. This CDR3 is built from 19 residues. The CDR3 sequence is CASSVAPISTGLSTDTQYF. CDR3 nucleotide sequence: TGTGCCAGCAGCGTAGCCCCCATTTCGACGGGCCTAAGCACAGATACGCAGTATTTT.

This chain links TRBV9 with TRBJ2-7, with 8 bases identical to TRBD2. In germline, CDR1 is SGDLS, CDR2 YYNGEE. The CDR3 runs to 14 residues. With 4 bases clipped from V and 3 bases from J, the junction kept 6 bases outside the gene matches. CDR3 DNA: TGTGCCAGCAGCTTCGGACTAGCTGGCTACGAGCAGTACTTC. This translates into CASSFGLAGYEQYF.

Worth noting for this clone: The sample holds other DNA sequences that translate to the same CDR3. CDR3 in amino acids: CASSFRDTDTQYF. CDR3 nucleotide sequence: TGCGCCAGCAGCTTTAGAGACACAGATACGCAGTATTTT. J is TRBJ2-3 and V is TRBV5-1; no clear D. V lost 2 bases, J lost 2 bases, and 6 bases lay in between. This CDR3 spans 13 amino acids. Per germline, CDR1 SGHRS and CDR2 YFSETQ.

The rearrangement uses TRBV29-1 and TRBJ1-3; possibly TRBD1 for D (6 bases). CDR1 and CDR2 (germline): SQVTM, ANQGSEA. The CDR3 loop spans 14 amino acids. Trimming took 5 bases from V and 0 from J, leaving 11 bases between them. The CDR3 region is CSVKDSPSGNTIYF. The CDR3 DNA is TGCAGCGTTAAGGACAGCCCCTCTGGAAACACCATATATTTT.

The chain couples TRBV11-3 to TRBJ2-1; 7 bases map to TRBD2. V lost 8 bases to trimming and J lost 1 base; unmatched junction nucleotides: 23. Germline V gene sequence: CDR1 SGHNT, CDR2 YENEEA. The CDR3 is 20 amino acids. The CDR3 DNA is TGTGCCAGCGCTTACCCCGGCGGGAGTCCTACAGCGGGGTCCTACAATGAGCAGTTCTTC. Protein product: CASAYPGGSPTAGSYNEQFF.

The chain is built from TRBV3-1 (or the pseudogene TRBV3-2) and TRBJ1-5, with D possibly TRBD1 on 6 matching bases. Deletions cut 4 bases from V and 6 bases from J, with 13 bases between. This CDR3 spans 14 amino acids. Looked up from germline, CDR1 is LGHDT and CDR2 is YNNKEL (reference sequence). The CDR3: CASSLRGGLQPQHF. DNA of the CDR3: TGTGCCAGCAGCCTTAGGGGGGGGCTTCAGCCCCAGCATTTT.

This chain links TRBV11-2 with TRBJ2-7; a weak D match, TRBD2 (6 bases). The germline V gene encodes CDR1 SGHAT and CDR2 FQNNGV. The CDR3 extends over 14 amino acids. Trimming shortened V by 6 bases and J by 5 bases, and 17 bases separated the two germline ends. The CDR3 loop reads CASSILAFKDEQYF. The DNA of the CDR3 is TGTGCCAGCAGTATACTAGCTTTTAAGGACGAGCAGTACTTC.

V and J are TRBV19 and TRBJ1-3; D uncertain. This CDR3 region has 15 residues. Trimming pared 5 bases from V and 0 bases from J, leaving 11 bases between. The germline gives CDR1 LNHDA, CDR2 SQIVND (reference sequence). The CDR3 DNA sequence: TGTGCCAGTAGTCATAGAGCAGTCTCTGGAAACACCATATATTTT. Protein: CASSHRAVSGNTIYF.

The chain employs TRBV11-2 and TRBJ2-1; D gene unclear. Trimming removed 3 bases at V and 6 bases at J, with 18 bases between. From germline, CDR1 is SGHAT and CDR2 FQNNGV. This CDR3 is built from 16 residues. In DNA form, the CDR3 reads TGTGCCAGCAGCTTTGTCCGGGCTCTGGTCGGCAATGAGCAGTTCTTC. It codes for CASSFVRALVGNEQFF.